The rows below give T cell receptor beta chains drawn from one sample of a study of T cell responses to AZD1222 COVID-19 vaccine. The protocol was immunoSEQ multiplex PCR, while the TCRdb copy is restricted to in-frame clones and leaves out a portion. The sample carries roughly 80,000 clones, roughly 85% recorded once. Sample: peripheral blood, taken on day 0 of AZD1222 vaccination. These receptors were collected from an adult in good health. Both conserved end residues are part of each CDR3. Each record gives: J gene, clone size, D gene, V gene, CDR3 DNA, CDR3 protein. D genes are given only for firm matches. Only some rows state a clone size, as once, few, many or a class for expanded clones.

j_gene: TRBJ2-3
abundance: few
d_gene: TRBD1
v_gene: TRBV5-1
CDR3nt: TGCGCCAGCAGCTTGGCCGGACAGGGGGGCACAGATACGCAGTATTTT
CDR3aa: CASSLAGQGGTDTQYF

j_gene: TRBJ2-7
abundance: -
d_gene: -
v_gene: TRBV6-5
CDR3nt: TGTGCCAGCAAAAGAAGGGGCGCCTACGAGCAGTACTTC
CDR3aa: CASKRRGAYEQYF

j_gene: TRBJ1-1
abundance: -
d_gene: -
v_gene: TRBV19
CDR3nt: TGTGCCAGTAGTATCCAGGGTTTCTCTAACACTGAAGCTTTCTTT
CDR3aa: CASSIQGFSNTEAFF

j_gene: TRBJ2-3
abundance: -
d_gene: TRBD2
v_gene: TRBV18
CDR3nt: TGTGCCAGCTCACCCAGTAGCGGGGCCGGTGGAGATACGCAGTATTTT
CDR3aa: CASSPSSGAGGDTQYF

j_gene: TRBJ2-7
abundance: -
d_gene: TRBD2
v_gene: TRBV5-1
CDR3nt: TGCGCCAGCAGCTTGACGGGAGGGGAGACGCGCGAGCAGTACTTC
CDR3aa: CASSLTGGETREQYF

j_gene: TRBJ1-1
abundance: -
d_gene: -
v_gene: TRBV4-3
CDR3nt: TGCGCCAGCAGCCAAGATGGAGCAAAGAATACTGAAGCTTTCTTT
CDR3aa: CASSQDGAKNTEAFF

j_gene: TRBJ2-7
abundance: -
d_gene: TRBD2
v_gene: TRBV6-5
CDR3nt: TGTGCCAGCAGTAAATTAGCGGGAGGTGCCTACGAGCAGTACTTC
CDR3aa: CASSKLAGGAYEQYF

j_gene: TRBJ2-1
abundance: few
d_gene: TRBD2
v_gene: TRBV7-2
CDR3nt: TGTGCCACGTCACTAGCGGGGGTTTCCTACAATGAGCAGTTCTTC
CDR3aa: CATSLAGVSYNEQFF

j_gene: TRBJ2-7
abundance: -
d_gene: TRBD1
v_gene: TRBV9
CDR3nt: TGTGCCAGCAGCGTAGGGGTAGGGGGACAGGGAAAGGGCGAGCAGTACTTC
CDR3aa: CASSVGVGGQGKGEQYF

j_gene: TRBJ2-7
abundance: -
d_gene: TRBD2
v_gene: TRBV2
CDR3nt: TGTGCCAGCAGTGGAGTTTTAGGGACTAGCGGGAGTATTCCCTACGAGCAGTACTTC
CDR3aa: CASSGVLGTSGSIPYEQYF

j_gene: TRBJ2-3
abundance: -
d_gene: TRBD2
v_gene: TRBV5-4
CDR3nt: TGTGCCAGCAGCTTGGATAGCGGGCTCACAGATACGCAGTATTTT
CDR3aa: CASSLDSGLTDTQYF

j_gene: TRBJ1-2
abundance: -
d_gene: TRBD1
v_gene: TRBV11-2
CDR3nt: TGTGCCAGCAGCCTTACAGGGGTAGCTAACTATGGCTACACCTTC
CDR3aa: CASSLTGVANYGYTF

j_gene: TRBJ2-5
abundance: -
d_gene: -
v_gene: TRBV25-1
CDR3nt: TGTGCCAGCAGTGAAGCAGGGGGAGGGAAAGAGACCCAGTACTTC
CDR3aa: CASSEAGGGKETQYF

j_gene: TRBJ1-2
abundance: -
d_gene: -
v_gene: TRBV19
CDR3nt: TGTGCCAGTAGTACTACAGGACACGCTAACTATGGCTACACCTTC
CDR3aa: CASSTTGHANYGYTF

j_gene: TRBJ2-7
abundance: -
d_gene: TRBD2
v_gene: TRBV7-9
CDR3nt: TGTGCCAGCAGCCCCCCACCGGCTAGCGGGAGGCACGAGCAGTACTTC
CDR3aa: CASSPPPASGRHEQYF

j_gene: TRBJ2-7
abundance: -
d_gene: -
v_gene: TRBV6-2/TRBV6-3
CDR3nt: TGTGCCAGCAGTACCCAGACAGATAACCCGTCCTACGAGCAGTACTTC
CDR3aa: CASSTQTDNPSYEQYF